This entry features one T cell receptor beta chain sequence. The data originate from a study of T-cell memory formation after mild COVID-19. TCRdb redid the calling of the 5' RACE reads with MiXCR, one entry per CDR3 protein. In the table there are approximately 82,000 distinct CDR3 sequences, 9.5% to 15% of which are singletons. This CDR3 has 11 residues. V trimming: 10 bases; J trimming: 5 bases; junction bases outside the gene matches: 4. Germline CDR1 and CDR2: SNHLY and FYNNEI. The chain combines TRBV2 with TRBJ2-5; 7 bases match TRBD1. The sequenced sample consisted of PBMCs or a T cell subset sorted from them (not recorded which). The origin of this receptor is a man between 18 and 35 years old who had mild COVID-19 (a few samples of this study predate the infection). Cell type and time point are not known. This CDR3 reads CATQGWETQYF. CDR3 coding DNA: TGTGCCACACAGGGGTGGGAGACCCAGTACTTC.